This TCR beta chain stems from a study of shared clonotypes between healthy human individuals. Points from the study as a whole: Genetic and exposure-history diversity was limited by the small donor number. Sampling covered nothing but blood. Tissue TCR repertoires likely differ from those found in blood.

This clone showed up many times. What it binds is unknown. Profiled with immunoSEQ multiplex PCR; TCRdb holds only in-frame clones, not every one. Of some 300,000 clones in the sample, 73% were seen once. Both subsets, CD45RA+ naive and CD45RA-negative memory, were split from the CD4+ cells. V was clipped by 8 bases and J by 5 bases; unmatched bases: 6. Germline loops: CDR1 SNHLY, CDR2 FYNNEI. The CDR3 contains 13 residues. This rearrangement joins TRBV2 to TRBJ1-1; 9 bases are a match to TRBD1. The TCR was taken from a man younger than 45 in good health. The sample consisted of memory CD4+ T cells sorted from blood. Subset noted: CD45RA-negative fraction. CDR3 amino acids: CASSQGAGTEAFF. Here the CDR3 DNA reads TGTGCCAGCTCACAGGGGGCGGGTACTGAAGCTTTCTTT.